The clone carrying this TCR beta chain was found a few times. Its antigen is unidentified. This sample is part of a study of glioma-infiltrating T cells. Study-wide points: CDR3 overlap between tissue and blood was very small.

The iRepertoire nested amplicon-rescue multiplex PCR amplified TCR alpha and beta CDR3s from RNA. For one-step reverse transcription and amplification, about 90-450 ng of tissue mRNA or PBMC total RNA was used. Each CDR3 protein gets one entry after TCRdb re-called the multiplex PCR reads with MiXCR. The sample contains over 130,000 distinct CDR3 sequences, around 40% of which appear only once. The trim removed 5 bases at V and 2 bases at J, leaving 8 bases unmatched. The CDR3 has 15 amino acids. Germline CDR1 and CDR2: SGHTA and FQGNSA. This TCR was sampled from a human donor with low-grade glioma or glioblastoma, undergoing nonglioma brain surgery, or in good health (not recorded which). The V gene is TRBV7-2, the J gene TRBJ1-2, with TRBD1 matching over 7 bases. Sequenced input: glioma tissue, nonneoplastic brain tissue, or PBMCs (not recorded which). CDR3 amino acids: CASSPGTVRNYGYTF. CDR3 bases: TGTGCCAGCAGCCCGGGGACAGTGCGAAACTATGGCTACACCTTC.